This TCR beta chain was recorded in a study of cytomegalovirus exposure and HLA in healthy donors. With 60 Vbeta and 13 Jbeta primers, the PCR was carried out. Profiled with immunoSEQ multiplex PCR; TCRdb holds only in-frame clones, not every one. This sample's clone table lists about 200,000 clones. The TCR comes from a girl aged 2-10 years in good health and CMV-seropositive. The sample taken for sequencing was PBMCs.

CDR3 nucleotides: TGTGCCAGCAGCTTAGATCACAGGGGTTACGAGCAGTACTTC. Encoded protein: CASSLDHRGYEQYF. V usage is TRBV11-2 and J usage is TRBJ2-7; 7 bases agree with TRBD1. CDR1 and CDR2 from the germline V gene are SGHAT and FQNNGV. This CDR3 is 14 amino acids long. V lost 0 bases, J lost 4 bases, and 3 bases stayed unmatched.